The 21 T cell receptor beta chains below all came from one sample that was sequenced in a study of tumor-infiltrating lymphocytes in primary liver carcinoma. From about 530 ng total RNA, TCR beta cDNA was generated with a primer in the constant region. TCR beta libraries came from three nested multiplex PCR rounds using slightly modified ARM-PCR. Primers for the first two PCR rounds were TRBV1-TRBV30 forward primers and a C-beta reverse primer (roughly 10 cycles per round). MiXCR, run by TCRdb on the multiplex PCR reads, gives a single entry per CDR3 protein. The sample includes 80,000 or so distinct CDR3 sequences, 71% of them seen just once. Unsorted bulk tissue of roughly 18-31 mg yielded co-extracted RNA and DNA. The sequencing sample was made of liver tumor tissue from sampling region 4. Noted subset: tumor region T4, right-lateral pole. The receptors derive from a woman aged 60-75 years with primary liver carcinoma and hepatitis B virus infection.

This clonotype was seen repeatedly, ten times or more. The J gene is TRBJ2-3, the V gene TRBV28; D possibly corresponds to TRBD2 (6 bases). The CDR3 runs 13 residues. The germline gives CDR1 MDHEN, CDR2 SYDVKM. The DNA of the CDR3 is TGTGCAAACCGGGAGTCGGGTACAGATACGCAGTATTTT. Translating it yields CANRESGTDTQYF. The variable domain in full, with the rest retrieved from reference TRBV28 and TRBJ2-3, is DVKVTQSSRYLVKRTGEKVFLECVQDMDHENMFWYRQDPGLGLRLIYFSYDVKMKEKGDIPEGYSVSREKKERFSLILESASTNQTSMYLCANRESGTDTQYFGPGTRLTVL.

In this sample, this clonotype turned up a few times. The chain recombines TRBV13 with TRBJ2-3; perhaps D is TRBD1 or TRBD2 (5 bases each). The CDR3 spans 17 residues. Germline CDR1 and CDR2: PRHDT and FYEKMQ (reference sequence). V was shortened by 5 bases and J by 6 bases, with 24 bases between the two germline ends. In DNA, the CDR3 is TGTGCCAGCAGCCGAGAGCTCCGGAAGGGGAGTACGGATACGCAGTATTTT. It translates to CASSRELRKGSTDTQYF.

For this clonotype: Its ends do not fully match the called genes, so a read error is possible. The genes are TRBV5-1 and TRBJ2-7; the D gene is possibly TRBD2 (6 bases). Germline V gene lookup returns CDR1 SGHRS and CDR2 YFSETQ. There are 16 residues in the CDR3. CDR3 sequence reads: CASSMEGAGPPYEQYF. CDR3 DNA: TGCGCCAGCAGCATGGAAGGGGCGGGACCCCCCTACGAGCAATACTTC.

In the case of this clonotype: One end of the junction fails to match germline, which may point to a read error. The chain employs TRBV6-5 and TRBJ2-5; D remains unclear. The length of the CDR3 is 13 residues. Germline lookup yields CDR1 MNHEY and CDR2 SVGAGI. This CDR3 is CASIYKSLGTQYF. The CDR3 bases are TGTGCCAGCATTTACAAGAGCCTTGGGACCCAGTACTTC.

This clonotype showed up just a few times. The gene calls are TRBV6-2 or TRBV6-3 and TRBJ2-5; TRBD2 agrees at 8 bases. Germline trimming cut 5 bases from V and 5 bases from J; bases unmatched to any gene: 4. The CDR3 extends over 13 amino acids. Germline V CDR1 and CDR2: MNHEY, SVGEGT. CDR3 bases: TGTGCCAGCAGTAAGCGGGAGTGGGAGACCCAGTACTTC. As protein: CASSKREWETQYF.

A word on this clonotype: A clone one base away is much larger, so this may be a read error. This sequence joins TRBV6-1 and TRBJ1-6, with unresolved D. The CDR3 is 11 residues long. Germline CDR1 is MNHNS and CDR2 is SASEGT. The CDR3 here is CASGEYFSLHF. The CDR3 nucleotides read TGTGCCAGCGGTGAATACTTCTCCCTCCACTTT.

Concerning this clonotype itself: This CDR3 fails to terminate in the conserved phenylalanine or tryptophan, so it likely reflects a read error. This chain joins TRBV6-1 and TRBJ2-5; perhaps TRBD2 as D (5 bases). This CDR3 region has 14 residues. Germline CDR1 is MNHNS and CDR2 is SASEGT. Trimming removed 4 bases at V and 11 bases at J, with 20 bases between. The CDR3 here is CASSGFAEEEIQYS. CDR3 coding DNA: TGTGCCAGCAGTGGGTTTGCGGAGGAGGAGATTCAGTACTCC.

Regarding this clonotype: It may be a read error: a sequence one base away is much more abundant. This CDR3 is missing its conserved last phenylalanine or tryptophan, likely due to a read error. The chain uses TRBV4-2 and TRBJ1-2, with 9 bases fitting TRBD1. V gave up 5 bases and J gave up 4 bases; unmatched junction bases: 5. The CDR3 contains 14 residues. Germline V gene lookup returns CDR1 LGHNA and CDR2 YNFKEQ. This CDR3 reads CASSGGQGGYGYTS. The DNA for the CDR3 is TGTGCCAGCAGCGGGGGACAGGGAGGCTATGGCTACACCTCC.

The genes are TRBV18 and TRBJ2-3; 13 bases are shared with TRBD2. Germline CDR1 is KGHSH and CDR2 is LQKENI. After removal of 0 bases from V and 1 base from J, the junction contained 1 base not matched to a gene. The CDR3 totals 17 residues. CDR3 DNA sequence: TGTGCCAGCTCACCACCTGGACTAGCGGGAGGCACAGATACGCAGTATTTT. This translates into CASSPPGLAGGTDTQYF.

This clonotype was observed a handful of times. The chain recombines TRBV25-1 with TRBJ1-1; D uncertain. V lost 3 bases and J 13 bases, leaving 15 bases between the germline ends. Germline V gives CDR1 MGHDK, CDR2 SYGVNS. The CDR3 consists of 12 residues. The CDR3 DNA sequence: TGTGCCAGCAGTGAGGTTGGGCCTGGAGGTTTCTTT. It encodes CASSEVGPGGFF.

Points on this clonotype: Germline is not matched at one junction end, which may reflect a read error. The chain joins TRBV11-2 to TRBJ2-1, with D possibly being TRBD2 (6 bases). The length of the CDR3 is 17 residues. Per germline, CDR1 SGHAT and CDR2 FQNNGV. The CDR3 loop is CTSSLGLVSEGPNEQFF. CDR3 nucleotides: TGTACCAGCAGCTTAGGTCTGGTATCGGAGGGGCCGAATGAGCAGTTCTTC.

As to this clonotype: A much larger clone lies one base from this, so it may be a read error. CDR3 protein: CASSYRQGVAEQFF. The CDR3 DNA reads as TGTGCCAGCTCATATCGGCAGGGGGTTGCTGAGCAGTTCTTC. The chain is built from TRBV18 and TRBJ2-1; 7 bases align to TRBD1. This CDR3 has 14 residues. Trimming cost V 5 bases and J 9 bases; bases outside gene matches: 10. Germline CDR1 KGHSH, CDR2 LQKENI.

This clonotype was counted a few times. An end of the junction differs from the germline gene, which may be a read error. This sequence joins TRBV11-2 and TRBJ2-1; D gene ambiguous. Per the germline V gene, CDR1 is SGHAT and CDR2 is FQNNGV. The CDR3 totals 11 residues. The CDR3 coding sequence is TGTGCCAGCAGCACGAATAATGGGCAGTTCTTC. Protein product: CASSTNNGQFF.

Worth noting for this clonotype: The conserved final phenylalanine or tryptophan is absent from the CDR3, which likely points to a read error. CDR3 in DNA: TGCGCCAGCAGCGCAGGGAACATTGAAGCTTTCCTT. Protein: CASSAGNIEAFL. The V call is TRBV4-1, the J call TRBJ1-1; TRBD1 is a possible D gene (5 bases). Germline V gene sequence: CDR1 MGHRA, CDR2 YSYEKL. The CDR3 has 12 amino acids.

The rearrangement joins TRBV4-1 to TRBJ2-7, with 8 bases aligning to TRBD2. From germline, CDR1 is MGHRA and CDR2 YSYEKL. This CDR3 spans 18 amino acids. The J segment lost 7 bases and the V segment lost 0 bases, leaving 17 bases of the junction unmatched. Here the CDR3 reads CASSQDLSGATVSHEQYF. CDR3 nucleotide sequence: TGCGCCAGCAGCCAAGACCTTAGCGGGGCCACAGTCTCCCATGAGCAGTACTTC.

This clonotype was detected a few times. One base away lies a much larger clone, so this may be a sequencing read error. V gene TRBV30 combines with J gene TRBJ1-1; D is unclear. The CDR3 extends over 11 amino acids. CDR1 is GTSNPN and CDR2 is SVGIG in the germline V gene (reference sequence). Here the CDR3 reads CVWSWEGEAFF. In nucleotides, the CDR3 is TGTGTCTGGAGCTGGGAGGGTGAAGCTTTCTTT.

Note on this clonotype: Since no conserved phenylalanine or tryptophan closes the CDR3, a read error is the likely cause. This rearrangement joins TRBV6-5 to TRBJ2-7; 9 bases align to TRBD2. The CDR3 extends over 15 amino acids. Germline V gene lookup returns CDR1 MNHEY and CDR2 SVGAGI. The V gene end was trimmed by 10 bases and the J gene end by 3 bases; junction bases not matched to a gene: 13. This CDR3 is CANSEAAGGYYEQYL. The CDR3 DNA follows: TGTGCCAACAGCGAGGCGGCGGGAGGGTACTACGAGCAGTACCTC.

This rearrangement joins TRBV28 to TRBJ2-7; D possibly uses TRBD1 or TRBD2 (5 bases each). The CDR3 has 17 residues. The germline gives CDR1 MDHEN, CDR2 SYDVKM. Trimming pared 11 bases from V and 1 base from J, leaving 27 bases between. CDR3 nucleotide sequence: TGTGCCCGCGCCAGTTTACCCGGGACGAGGAAGTCCTACGAGCAGTACTTC. Its protein is CARASLPGTRKSYEQYF. The complete variable domain, with remaining parts taken from reference TRBV28 and TRBJ2-7, reads DVKVTQSSRYLVKRTGEKVFLECVQDMDHENMFWYRQDPGLGLRLIYFSYDVKMKEKGDIPEGYSVSREKKERFSLILESASTNQTSMYLCARASLPGTRKSYEQYFGPGTRLTVT.

Turning to this clonotype: The junction shows a germline mismatch at one end, possibly a read error. V is TRBV11-2 and J is TRBJ1-1; 7 nucleotides agree with TRBD1. The CDR3 is 13 amino acids. Looked up from germline, CDR1 is SGHAT and CDR2 is FQNNGV. CDR3 loop: CASSVESGGDALF. DNA for the CDR3: TGTGCCAGCAGCGTAGAGTCAGGGGGTGATGCTTTATTT.

As regards this clonotype: The junction shows a germline mismatch at one end, possibly a read error. The chain carries TRBV6-1 and TRBJ2-7; no clear D gene. Germline V gene lookup returns CDR1 MNHNS and CDR2 SASEGT. This CDR3 region has 14 residues. The CDR3 region has the DNA TGTACCAGCAGTGAAGAGGCAGGTCCCTACGAGCAATACTTC. It yields the protein CTSSEEAGPYEQYF.

A note on this clonotype: Since the CDR3 does not end with the conserved phenylalanine or tryptophan, this likely comes from a read error. The CDR3 nucleotides are TGCAGCGTTGATAGTAGCTCTGTGGCCAACGTCCTGACTCTC. Translation gives CSVDSSSVANVLTL. V is TRBV29-1 and J is TRBJ2-6, with unresolved D. Per germline, CDR1 SQVTM and CDR2 ANQGSEA. The length of the CDR3 is 14 residues.